Each of the 13 T cell receptor beta chains below was sequenced from the same sample in a study of blood T cell repertoires in COVID-19. The method was immunoSEQ multiplex PCR; TCRdb's version includes in-frame clones alone and lacks a portion of them. The sample carries approximately 290,000 clones, approximately 89% recorded once. Material for sequencing was peripheral blood. The receptors here all came from a woman younger than 45 with COVID-19, enrolled during active disease.

CDR3 residues: CASSSPEATEAFF. In nucleotides, the CDR3 is TGCGCCAGCAGCTCACCCGAGGCCACTGAAGCTTTCTTT. The V call is TRBV5-1, the J call TRBJ1-1; D is ambiguous. CDR1 SGHRS and CDR2 YFSETQ come from the germline V gene. There are 13 residues in the CDR3. Trimming left V 3 bases short and J 4 bases short, with 10 bases between.

V usage is TRBV10-1 and J usage is TRBJ2-3; 7 bases agree with TRBD1. The V gene end was trimmed by 6 bases and the J gene end by 0 bases; junction bases not matched to a gene: 3. CDR3 size: 14 residues. CDR1 and CDR2 from the germline V gene are WNHNN and SYGVQD (reference sequence). This CDR3 reads CASSRDRSTDTQYF. CDR3 DNA sequence: TGCGCCAGCAGCCGGGACAGAAGCACAGATACGCAGTATTTT.

The chain employs TRBV4-1 and TRBJ1-4; D may be TRBD1 (6 bases). Germline CDR1 and CDR2: MGHRA and YSYEKL. The CDR3 loop spans 17 amino acids. V was trimmed by 0 bases and J by 4 bases, leaving 15 bases between them. The CDR3 spells CASSQDQAGADNEKLFF. The CDR3 DNA follows: TGCGCCAGCAGCCAAGATCAGGCGGGGGCGGATAATGAAAAACTGTTTTTT.

The chain has TRBV15 and TRBJ1-1; TRBD1 agrees at 7 bases. CDR1 is LNHNV, CDR2 YYDKDF, per germline (reference sequence). There are 17 residues in the CDR3. V was pared by 2 bases and J by 1 base, with 10 bases of the junction left unmatched. CDR3 region: CATSRIPLRQGNTEAFF. The CDR3, as DNA: TGTGCCACCAGCAGAATACCCCTGCGACAGGGGAACACTGAAGCTTTCTTT. Full variable domain (missing parts from reference TRBV15 and TRBJ1-1): DAMVIQNPRYQVTQFGKPVTLSCSQTLNHNVMYWYQQKSSQAPKLLFHYYDKDFNNEADTPDNFQSRRPNTSFCFLDIRSPGLGDTAMYLCATSRIPLRQGNTEAFFGQGTRLTVV.

V and J are TRBV10-1 and TRBJ1-4, with 7 bases that match TRBD1. CDR1 is WNHNN and CDR2 is SYGVQD in the germline V gene (reference sequence). CDR3 length: 16 amino acids. V gave up 10 bases and J gave up 0 bases; unmatched junction bases: 11. CDR3 loop: CAINRGIPPTNEKLFF. The CDR3 DNA is TGCGCCATCAACAGGGGAATCCCTCCAACTAATGAAAAACTGTTTTTT.

The J gene is TRBJ2-3, the V gene TRBV3-1 (or the pseudogene TRBV3-2); tentative D call: TRBD2 (6 bases). The CDR3 has 15 amino acids. CDR1 and CDR2 from the germline V gene are LGHDT and YNNKEL (reference sequence). V lost 7 bases and J lost 0, with 14 bases in between. CDR3 in amino acids: CASTAGRGSTDTQYF. DNA for the CDR3: TGTGCCAGCACCGCCGGGCGGGGCAGCACAGATACGCAGTATTTT.

This clone was seen only a few times. This chain joins TRBV27 and TRBJ1-6; 9 positions match TRBD1. Germline V CDR1 and CDR2: MNHEY, SMNVEV (reference sequence). The length of the CDR3 is 15 residues. V lost 2 bases to trimming and J lost 8 bases; unmatched junction nucleotides: 4. This chain's CDR3 is CASSLAGQGYSPLHF. CDR3 sequence (DNA): TGTGCCAGCAGTTTAGCGGGACAGGGATATTCACCCCTCCACTTT.

The chain links TRBV5-1 to TRBJ1-5; tentative D call: TRBD1 (6 bases). Germline-derived CDR1 and CDR2 are SGHRS and YFSETQ. V was shortened by 4 bases and J by 5 bases, with 13 bases between the two germline ends. The CDR3 runs to 14 residues. The CDR3 nucleotides are TGCGCCAGCAGCCGCAGGCCAGGGGATCAGCCCCAGCATTTT. Its translation is CASSRRPGDQPQHF.

This clone was found once. The chain couples TRBV6-5 to TRBJ2-5; 14 bases match TRBD2. In germline, CDR1 is MNHEY, CDR2 SVGAGI. The V gene end was trimmed by 6 bases and the J gene end by 7 bases; junction bases not matched to a gene: 4. This CDR3 region has 14 residues. CDR3 in amino acids: CASSSGLAGGTQYF. The CDR3 nucleotides read TGTGCCAGCAGCTCCGGACTAGCGGGGGGGACCCAGTACTTC.

The V gene is TRBV2, the J gene TRBJ2-1, with TRBD1 as a possible D gene (6 bases). CDR3 size: 15 residues. The V end lost 10 bases, the J end lost 7 bases, and 23 bases lay between the germline ends. CDR1 SNHLY and CDR2 FYNNEI come from the germline V gene. CDR3 residues: CAIIVQGLRGNEQFF. CDR3 sequence (DNA): TGTGCCATCATCGTTCAGGGGTTGCGAGGGAATGAGCAGTTCTTC.

The chain is built from TRBV27 and TRBJ2-1, with 7 bases matching TRBD1. The CDR3 sequence is 14 residues long. The ends lost 8 bases at V and 13 bases at J; junction bases unmatched: 17. Per the germline V gene, CDR1 is MNHEY and CDR2 is SMNVEV (reference sequence). In DNA form, the CDR3 reads TGTGCCAGCCGCCTGGCCGGGGACAGCTCACCTCAGTTCTTC. This sequence encodes CASRLAGDSSPQFF.

V usage is TRBV9 and J usage is TRBJ1-2, with a weak D call TRBD1 (6 bases). The CDR3 sequence is 11 residues long. V lost 4 bases and J lost 9, with 10 bases in between. CDR1 SGDLS and CDR2 YYNGEE come from the germline V gene. The CDR3 sequence is CASSITGSYTF. In nucleotides, the CDR3 is TGTGCCAGCAGCATCACAGGGAGCTACACCTTC. Filled out from reference TRBV9 and TRBJ1-2, the complete variable domain reads DSGVTQTPKHLITATGQRVTLRCSPRSGDLSVYWYQQSLDQGLQFLIQYYNGEERAKGNILERFSAQQFPDLHSELNLSSLELGDSALYFCASSITGSYTFGSGTRLTVV.

The chain employs TRBV11-2 and TRBJ2-5; D may be TRBD1 (5 bases). With 3 bases removed from V and 2 bases from J, the gap between germline ends came to 13 bases. The germline V gene has CDR1 SGHAT and CDR2 FQNNGV. This CDR3 region has 15 residues. The CDR3 sequence is CASSFAGLGQETQYF. The CDR3 DNA follows: TGTGCCAGCAGCTTTGCAGGGTTGGGGCAAGAGACCCAGTACTTC. Together with reference TRBV11-2 and TRBJ2-5, the CDR3 gives the full variable domain: EAGVAQSPRYKIIEKRQSVAFWCNPISGHATLYWYQQILGQGPKLLIQFQNNGVVDDSQLPKDRFSAERLKGVDSTLKIQPAKLEDSAVYLCASSFAGLGQETQYFGPGTRLLVL.